This T cell receptor (beta chain) was sequenced during a study of blood T cells in healthy people across ages. A J-beta primer mix and a sample-barcoded 5' primer were used in a second PCR of about 7 to 12 cycles. MiXCR, applied by TCRdb to the 5' RACE reads, yields one record per CDR3 protein. In the table there are about 1 million distinct CDR3 sequences, 25% of which are singletons. Germline CDR1 reads MNHEY; CDR2 reads SMNVEV (reference sequence). The CDR3 covers 16 residues. Trimming took 5 bases from V and 1 from J, leaving 14 bases between them. This sample also appeared in a second study, on T cells of mothers and their children.

The chain employs TRBV27 and TRBJ2-2; D possibly corresponds to TRBD2 (6 bases). Specimen: blood. The sequence was obtained from a girl aged 2 to 9 in good health. The CDR3 DNA reads as TGTGCCAGCAGTAAACCTAGCGAGTTGAACACCGGGGAGCTGTTTTTT. The encoded protein is CASSKPSELNTGELFF.